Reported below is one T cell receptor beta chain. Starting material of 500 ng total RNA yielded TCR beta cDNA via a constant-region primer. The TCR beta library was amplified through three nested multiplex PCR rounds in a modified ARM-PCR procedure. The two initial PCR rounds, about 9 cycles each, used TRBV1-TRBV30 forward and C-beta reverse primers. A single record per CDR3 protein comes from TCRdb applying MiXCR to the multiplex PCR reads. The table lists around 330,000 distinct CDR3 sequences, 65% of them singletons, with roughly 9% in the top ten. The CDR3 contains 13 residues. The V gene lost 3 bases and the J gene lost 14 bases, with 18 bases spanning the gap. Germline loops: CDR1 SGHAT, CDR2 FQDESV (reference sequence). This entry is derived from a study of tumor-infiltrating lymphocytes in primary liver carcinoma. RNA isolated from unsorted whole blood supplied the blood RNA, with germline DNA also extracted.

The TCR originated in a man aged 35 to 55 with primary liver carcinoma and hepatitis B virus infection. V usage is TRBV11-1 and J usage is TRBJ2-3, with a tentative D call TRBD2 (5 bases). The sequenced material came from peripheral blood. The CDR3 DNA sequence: TGTGCCAGCAGCTTCGGGGTTCCGGATATGCGGTATTTT. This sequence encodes CASSFGVPDMRYF.